These 2 T cell receptor beta chains originate from one sample sequenced in a study of CD8+ T cells in alopecia areata. The sequencing template was cDNA reverse transcribed from extracted RNA. Sequencing was performed with immunoSEQ multiplex PCR; in TCRdb, only in-frame clones are kept and a portion is missing. The sample includes 120,000 or so clones, over 60% of them seen just once. Treatment here: oral pan-JAK inhibitor, 5-10 mg twice daily. The material sequenced was CD4+ T cells sorted from blood, taken at week 4, from a patient treated with tofacitinib. The receptors come from a human donor with alopecia areata.

The chain is built from TRBV30 and TRBJ2-7, with a weak D call TRBD2 (6 bases). CDR3 size: 13 residues. Germline loops: CDR1 GTSNPN, CDR2 SVGIG (reference sequence). The ends were cut back, 3 bases at V and 9 bases at J, with 18 bases in the middle. CDR3 in DNA: TGTGCCTGGAGAGGGACTGGGGGATTGGGGCAGTACTTC. Translating it yields CAWRGTGGLGQYF.

The chain employs TRBV28 and TRBJ2-5; 11 nucleotides agree with TRBD2. Germline assignment: CDR1 MDHEN and CDR2 SYDVKM. The CDR3 has 15 amino acids. The J segment lost 3 bases and the V segment lost 5 bases, leaving 5 bases of the junction unmatched. This CDR3 is CASSTGLAEEETQYF. CDR3 bases: TGTGCCAGCAGTACGGGACTAGCGGAAGAAGAGACCCAGTACTTC.